This T cell receptor (beta chain) was found in a study of blood T cell repertoires in COVID-19. Overall study context: Sources were T cells, B-cell-depleted T cells, or PBMCs; the material itself was cDNA or gDNA.

TCRdb's table, derived via immunoSEQ multiplex PCR, lists solely in-frame clones and lacks some. The table shows 70,000 or so clones, with about 81% occurring only once. The table lists this clone with a few counts. The V gene's germline CDR1 is SNHLY and CDR2 FYNNEI. CDR3 size: 13 residues. Trimming took 8 bases from V and 10 from J; bases not matched to a gene: 8. The genes are TRBV2 and TRBJ1-4; 9 nucleotides align to TRBD1. The receptor's source is a human donor in a cohort sampled during active COVID-19. The specimen was peripheral blood. The CDR3 nucleotides read TGTGCCAGCTCAACAGGGGGCGTAGGAAAACTGTTTTTT. Its protein product is CASSTGGVGKLFF.